The 3 T cell receptor beta chains reported below all come from one sample, sequenced in a study of blood T cell repertoires in COVID-19. Some clones are missing from TCRdb's copy, which holds only in-frame ones; the method was immunoSEQ multiplex PCR. The repertoire consists of some 240,000 clones, with approximately 83% occurring once and the leading ten covering 3.4%. The sequenced sample was PBMCs or T cells enriched from blood (not recorded which). The receptors originated from a man aged 45-65 years who had recovered from COVID-19.

The chain uses TRBV9 and TRBJ2-7; D remains unclear. This CDR3 is 13 amino acids long. Trimming removed 4 bases from V and 2 bases from J, with 10 bases in between. Looked up from germline, CDR1 is SGDLS and CDR2 is YYNGEE. The CDR3 bases are TGTGCCAGCAGCCCCTCGGAGCCCTACGAGCAGTACTTC. The encoded protein is CASSPSEPYEQYF. The entire variable domain, with the rest obtained from reference TRBV9 and TRBJ2-7, is as follows: DSGVTQTPKHLITATGQRVTLRCSPRSGDLSVYWYQQSLDQGLQFLIQYYNGEERAKGNILERFSAQQFPDLHSELNLSSLELGDSALYFCASSPSEPYEQYFGPGTRLTVT.

This rearrangement joins TRBV25-1 to TRBJ2-3; D is uncertain. This CDR3 is built from 13 residues. The germline CDR1 and CDR2 sequences are MGHDK and SYGVNS. Trimming pared 6 bases from V and 1 base from J, leaving 8 bases between. The DNA for the CDR3 is TGTGCCAGCAGCTGGCAGGGCACAGATACGCAGTATTTT. Translation: CASSWQGTDTQYF.

The J gene is TRBJ2-2, the V gene TRBV27; 9 bases line up with TRBD1. With 5 bases clipped from V and 6 bases from J, the junction kept 7 bases outside the gene matches. From germline, CDR1 is MNHEY and CDR2 SMNVEV (reference sequence). The CDR3 loop spans 15 amino acids. In DNA, the CDR3 is TGTGCCAGCAGTCACCGGACAGGGGCTCCCGGGGAGCTGTTTTTT. Protein: CASSHRTGAPGELFF.